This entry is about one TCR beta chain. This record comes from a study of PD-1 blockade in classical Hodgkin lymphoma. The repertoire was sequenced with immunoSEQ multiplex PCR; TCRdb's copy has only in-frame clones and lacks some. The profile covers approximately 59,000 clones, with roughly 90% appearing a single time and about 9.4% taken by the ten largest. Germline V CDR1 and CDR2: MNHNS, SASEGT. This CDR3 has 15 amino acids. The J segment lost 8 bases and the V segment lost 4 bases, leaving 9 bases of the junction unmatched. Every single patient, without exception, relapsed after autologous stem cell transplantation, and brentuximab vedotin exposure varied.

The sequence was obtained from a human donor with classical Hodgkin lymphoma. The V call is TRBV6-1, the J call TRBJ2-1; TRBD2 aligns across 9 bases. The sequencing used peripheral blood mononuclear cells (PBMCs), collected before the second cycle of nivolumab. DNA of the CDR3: TGTGCCAGCAGTGGGAATAGCGGGGGTGGCGATGAGCAGTTCTTC. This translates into CASSGNSGGGDEQFF.